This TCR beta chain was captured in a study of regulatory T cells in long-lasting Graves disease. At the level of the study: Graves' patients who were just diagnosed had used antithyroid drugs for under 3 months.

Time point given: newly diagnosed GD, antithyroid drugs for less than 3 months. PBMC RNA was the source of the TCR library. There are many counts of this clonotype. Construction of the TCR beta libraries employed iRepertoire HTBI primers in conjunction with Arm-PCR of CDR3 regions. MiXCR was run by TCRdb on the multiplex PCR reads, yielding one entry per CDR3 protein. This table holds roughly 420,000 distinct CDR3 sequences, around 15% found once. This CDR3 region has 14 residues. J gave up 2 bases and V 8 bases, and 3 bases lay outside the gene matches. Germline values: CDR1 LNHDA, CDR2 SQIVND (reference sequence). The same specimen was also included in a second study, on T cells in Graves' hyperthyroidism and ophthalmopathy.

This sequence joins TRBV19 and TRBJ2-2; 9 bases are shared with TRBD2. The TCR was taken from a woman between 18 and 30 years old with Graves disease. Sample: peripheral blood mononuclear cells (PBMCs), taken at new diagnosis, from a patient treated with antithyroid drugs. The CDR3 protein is CASLAGINTGELFF. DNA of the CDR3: TGTGCCAGTCTAGCGGGAATAAACACCGGGGAGCTGTTTTTT.